Listed below are T cell receptor beta chains from one sample, sequenced in a study of lymphopenia after photon versus proton radiotherapy. Method: immunoSEQ multiplex PCR; TCRdb's copy keeps in-frame clones and lacks some. The sample has about 40,000 clones, about 82% seen once; the top ten hold 10%. The sample was peripheral blood, taken from a patient treated with proton-based radiotherapy. Source of these receptors: a woman between 65 and 79 years old with pancreatic cancer. Some clones in this sample may be carry-over from other donors' samples. The CDR3 runs from the conserved cysteine through the conserved F or W. The D gene is left open where the match is weak. Clone size, where shown, is once, few, many, or a class for clones that have expanded.

clone_size	d_call	v_call	cdr3_length	j_call	cdr3_nt	cdr3_aa
.	.	TRBV5-1	15	TRBJ1-1	TGCGCCAGCAGCTTGTCGAGCCGGGGGGACACTGAAGCTTTCTTT	CASSLSSRGDTEAFF
.	TRBD2	TRBV11-1	19	TRBJ2-1	TGTGCCAGCAGCTTAGCGTACGGACTAGCGGGAGCACCAGGGGGGGAGCAGTTCTTC	CASSLAYGLAGAPGGEQFF
.	.	TRBV7-2	16	TRBJ2-2	TGTGCCAGCAGCTTAGTCGGGGGATCAAACACCGGGGAGCTGTTTTTT	CASSLVGGSNTGELFF
.	TRBD2	TRBV19	15	TRBJ2-1	TGTGCCAGTAGTTCACTAGCGGGATCCTACAATGAGCAGTTCTTC	CASSSLAGSYNEQFF
few	.	TRBV18	14	TRBJ2-2	TGTGCCAGCTCCCCCTCTGGGAACACCGGGGAGCTGTTTTTT	CASSPSGNTGELFF
.	.	TRBV5-1	15	TRBJ2-1	TGCGCCAGCAGAGCTGACGTAGCGGAGATCAATGAGCAGTTCTTC	CASRADVAEINEQFF
.	TRBD1	TRBV19	16	TRBJ2-7	TGTGCCAGTAGTGGCCCCGGGACAGGGGCTAGCTACGAGCAGTACTTC	CASSGPGTGASYEQYF
.	.	TRBV21-1	18	TRBJ2-1	TGTGCCAGCAGCAAATGGTCCCCGGGGGGACTAGAATACAATGAGCAGTTCTTC	CASSKWSPGGLEYNEQFF
.	TRBD1	TRBV4-3	14	TRBJ1-2	TGCGCCAGCAGCCCGACAGGGGTTAACTATGGCTACACCTTC	CASSPTGVNYGYTF
.	.	TRBV19	15	TRBJ1-5	TGTGCCAGTAGTATAATACAGGGTCAGGGACAGCCCCAGCATTTT	CASSIIQGQGQPQHF
once	TRBD1	TRBV10-3	14	TRBJ2-7	TGTGCCATCAAGGGGACAGGGGACGCGTACGAGCAGTACTTC	CAIKGTGDAYEQYF
.	.	TRBV30	12	TRBJ2-2	TGTGCCTGGAGTGAAAAGACCGGGGAGCTGTTTTTT	CAWSEKTGELFF
.	TRBD1	TRBV7-2	16	TRBJ2-7	TGTGCCAGCAGCTTTTCCCCGGGACAGGGGTACTACGAGCAGTACTTC	CASSFSPGQGYYEQYF
.	.	TRBV30	15	TRBJ2-2	TGTGCCTGGAGAGAGGAGGCTAAGTACACCGGGGAGCTGTTTTTT	CAWREEAKYTGELFF
.	TRBD2	TRBV11-2	14	TRBJ2-7	TGTGCCAGCGGCCTTAGCGGGAGAAACTACGAGCAGTACTTC	CASGLSGRNYEQYF